The 22 T cell receptor beta chains below were found in one sample sequenced in a study of OX40 agonist ivuxolimab in advanced cancers. Assay: immunoSEQ multiplex PCR; the TCRdb copy retains only in-frame clones and omits some. The table has some 66,000 clones, roughly 80% seen once; the top ten hold roughly 1.5%. The sequencing used CD4+ or CD8+ T cells sorted from blood, collected in a trial of the OX40 agonist ivuxolimab. The receptors were sampled from an adult with an advanced solid tumor such as melanoma, head and neck, liver or kidney cancer.

V usage is TRBV18 and J usage is TRBJ1-2, with D perhaps matching TRBD1 (5 bases). V lost 3 bases, J lost 0 bases, and 11 bases lay in between. The V gene's germline CDR1 is KGHSH and CDR2 LQKENI. CDR3 length: 15 residues. CDR3 nucleotide sequence: TGTGCCAGCTCACCCCAGGGCCGACCTAACTATGGCTACACCTTC. It translates to CASSPQGRPNYGYTF. Full variable domain (rest looked up from reference TRBV18 and TRBJ1-2): NAGVMQNPRHLVRRRGQEARLRCSPMKGHSHVYWYRQLPEEGLKFMVYLQKENIIDESGMPKERFSAEFPKEGPSILRIQQVVRGDSAAYFCASSPQGRPNYGYTFGSGTRLTVV.

J is TRBJ2-1 and V is TRBV6-5, with 7 bases lining up with TRBD2. The V gene end was trimmed by 5 bases and the J gene end by 9 bases; junction bases not matched to a gene: 1. The CDR3 contains 11 residues. Germline assignment: CDR1 MNHEY and CDR2 SVGAGI. The CDR3: CASSRGVEQFF. The CDR3 DNA reads as TGTGCCAGCAGTCGGGGGGTTGAGCAGTTCTTC.

This chain links TRBV18 with TRBJ2-5, with TRBD2 as a possible D gene (6 bases). This CDR3 spans 14 amino acids. Per the germline V gene, CDR1 is KGHSH and CDR2 is LQKENI. V lost 3 bases, J lost 1 base, and 9 bases lay in between. The CDR3 loop is CASSPRESQETQYF. The CDR3 DNA is TGTGCCAGCTCACCCCGGGAGAGCCAAGAGACCCAGTACTTC.

CDR3 coding DNA: TGTGCCAGCAGCCCACAATACCAAGAGACCCAGTACTTC. Protein sequence: CASSPQYQETQYF. This chain uses TRBV5-4 with TRBJ2-5; D is unclear. Germline CDR1 is SGHNT and CDR2 is YYREEE (reference sequence). Trimming took 4 bases from V and 0 from J, leaving 7 bases between them. The CDR3 is 13 amino acids.

V usage is TRBV7-9 and J usage is TRBJ2-5, with 7 positions matching TRBD1. The CDR3 sequence is 11 residues long. After removal of 8 bases from V and 6 bases from J, the junction contained 3 bases not matched to a gene. The germline gives CDR1 SEHNR, CDR2 FQNEAQ (reference sequence). Here the CDR3 reads CASRQGQTQYF. DNA of the CDR3: TGTGCCAGCCGACAGGGACAGACCCAGTACTTC.

The V gene is TRBV10-3, the J gene TRBJ1-1, with D perhaps TRBD1 (6 bases). The CDR3 has 14 amino acids. Germline V gene lookup returns CDR1 ENHRY and CDR2 SYGVKD. V was shortened by 2 bases and J by 5 bases, with 12 bases between the two germline ends. The CDR3 DNA is TGTGCCATCAGTGAGGGGACAAAAGGGACTGAAGCTTTCTTT. Its translation is CAISEGTKGTEAFF.

This clone was found once. CDR3: CASRNGRTDNSNTGELFF. DNA of the CDR3: TGTGCCAGTAGAAACGGACGGACGGACAATTCGAACACCGGGGAGCTGTTTTTT. This chain joins TRBV19 and TRBJ2-2; perhaps TRBD1 as D (5 bases). From germline, CDR1 is LNHDA and CDR2 SQIVND (reference sequence). This CDR3 contains 18 residues. The V end lost 6 bases, the J end lost 0 bases, and 20 bases lay between the germline ends.

The chain recombines TRBV6-1 with TRBJ1-4; D may be TRBD1 (6 bases). The CDR3 length is 14 residues. Germline CDR1 reads MNHNS; CDR2 reads SASEGT. V was clipped by 7 bases and J by 8 bases, with 17 bases between them. The CDR3 bases are TGTGCCAGCAAAGGACAGCCAGGGAGGGAAAAACTGTTTTTT. Translation gives CASKGQPGREKLFF.

As DNA, the CDR3 is TGTGCCAGCAAGCGATCCGGGACTACGATTTTCAAGGGCCTGGGGGGTGAGCAGTTCTTC. As protein: CASKRSGTTIFKGLGGEQFF. The chain uses TRBV19 and TRBJ2-1; 7 nucleotides line up with TRBD2. V lost 9 bases, J lost 9 bases, and 32 bases stayed unmatched. CDR3 length equals 20 residues. The germline CDR1 and CDR2 sequences are LNHDA and SQIVND (reference sequence).

Only a few counts were recorded for this clone. The rearrangement links TRBV28 to TRBJ2-3; TRBD2 aligns across 9 bases. The CDR3 sequence is 14 residues long. J lost 5 bases, V lost 6 bases, and 6 bases had no gene match. Per the germline V gene, CDR1 is MDHEN and CDR2 is SYDVKM. The CDR3 here is CASRVAGAVDTQYF. The CDR3 DNA reads TGTGCCAGCAGAGTAGCGGGAGCTGTAGATACGCAGTATTTT. Supplemented by reference TRBV28 and TRBJ2-3, the full variable domain reads DVKVTQSSRYLVKRTGEKVFLECVQDMDHENMFWYRQDPGLGLRLIYFSYDVKMKEKGDIPEGYSVSREKKERFSLILESASTNQTSMYLCASRVAGAVDTQYFGPGTRLTVL.

The genes are TRBV30 and TRBJ1-1; D may be TRBD1 (6 bases). Per the germline V gene, CDR1 is GTSNPN and CDR2 is SVGIG (reference sequence). Trimming cost V 2 bases and J 5 bases, with 9 bases left between them. This CDR3 contains 12 residues. The CDR3 reads CAWSPGVTEAFF. The CDR3, as DNA: TGTGCCTGGAGTCCAGGGGTAACTGAAGCTTTCTTT.

This clone showed up just a few times. The rearrangement links TRBV5-6 to TRBJ1-1; tentative D call: TRBD1 (5 bases). This CDR3 comprises 17 residues. CDR1 SGHDT and CDR2 YYEEEE come from the germline V gene. Trimming took off 2 bases at V and 0 bases at J, with 17 bases between the two ends. CDR3 residues: CASSFPGVKGMNTEAFF. As DNA, the CDR3 is TGTGCCAGCAGCTTCCCGGGGGTGAAGGGGATGAACACTGAAGCTTTCTTT.

The V call is TRBV19, the J call TRBJ1-1; D not resolved. From germline, CDR1 is LNHDA and CDR2 SQIVND (reference sequence). V lost 8 bases and J 7 bases, leaving 11 bases between the germline ends. CDR3 length: 11 amino acids. The CDR3 bases are TGTGCCAGTGGGTATACAGTTGAAGCTTTCTTT. Protein product: CASGYTVEAFF.

The CDR3 DNA follows: TGTGCCAGCAGCGGACTGATGGAAAACACCATATATTTT. Its translation is CASSGLMENTIYF. V is TRBV7-2 and J is TRBJ1-3; unclear D gene. Trimming pared 5 bases from V and 6 bases from J, leaving 11 bases between. Germline V lookup: CDR1 SGHTA, CDR2 FQGNSA. The CDR3 runs 13 residues.

V usage is TRBV30 and J usage is TRBJ2-7, with D uncertain. The CDR3 runs 14 residues. The V gene lost 2 bases and the J gene lost 6 bases, with 17 bases spanning the gap. Germline assignment: CDR1 GTSNPN and CDR2 SVGIG (reference sequence). The CDR3 bases are TGTGCCTGGAGTCGGCAACCGTCGAATGTCGAGCAGTACTTC. It is translated as CAWSRQPSNVEQYF.

The gene calls are TRBV6-6 and TRBJ1-4; possible D gene TRBD1, 5 bases. Trimming cost V 6 bases and J 7 bases, with 9 bases left between them. Per germline, CDR1 MNHNY and CDR2 SVGAGI (reference sequence). The CDR3 spans 12 residues. As DNA, the CDR3 is TGTGCCAGCAGAGACAGAATTGAAAAACTGTTTTTT. Protein product: CASRDRIEKLFF.

The chain carries TRBV18 and TRBJ2-4; D unresolved. Deletions cut 8 bases from V and 0 bases from J, with 8 bases between. The CDR3 is 13 residues long. The germline CDR1 and CDR2 sequences are KGHSH and LQKENI. The CDR3 DNA sequence: TGTGCCAGCGCTTACGGAGCCAAAAACATTCAGTACTTC. This translates into CASAYGAKNIQYF.

The gene calls are TRBV11-3 and TRBJ2-2; D is undetermined. V was trimmed by 5 bases and J by 3 bases, leaving 13 bases between them. The CDR3 extends over 15 amino acids. Germline V gene lookup returns CDR1 SGHNT and CDR2 YENEEA. The DNA for the CDR3 is TGTGCCAGCAGCCCCTTTCGAAGCGACACCGGGGAGCTGTTTTTT. This gives the protein CASSPFRSDTGELFF.

The gene calls are TRBV19 and TRBJ2-4; no reliable D call. The CDR3 consists of 14 residues. V gave up 3 bases and J gave up 0 bases, with 6 bases separating them. The germline V gene has CDR1 LNHDA and CDR2 SQIVND (reference sequence). In DNA, the CDR3 is TGTGCCAGTAGTATGCAGGTAGCCAAAAACATTCAGTACTTC. The encoded protein is CASSMQVAKNIQYF.

This clone is a singleton in its sample. The V and J genes are TRBV11-2 and TRBJ1-2; D gene uncertain. The CDR3 covers 15 residues. CDR1 is SGHAT and CDR2 is FQNNGV in the germline V gene. V lost 0 bases and J lost 8, with 16 bases in between. The chain's CDR3 is CASSLDLGRGRGYTF. The DNA for the CDR3 is TGTGCCAGCAGCTTAGATTTGGGCCGTGGAAGGGGCTACACCTTC.

V is TRBV30 and J is TRBJ1-2, with a possible D match to TRBD1 (6 bases). The CDR3 extends over 15 amino acids. Germline CDR1 and CDR2: GTSNPN and SVGIG (reference sequence). V was cut by 1 base and J by 7 bases, with 19 bases left in between. The CDR3 loop reads CAWSGKTGNFLGYTF. The DNA of the CDR3 is TGTGCCTGGAGTGGGAAAACAGGGAACTTTCTTGGCTACACCTTC.

The sample holds one count of this clone. V gene TRBV19 combines with J gene TRBJ1-1, with 9 nucleotides matching TRBD1. Germline V gives CDR1 LNHDA, CDR2 SQIVND (reference sequence). Trimming removed 6 bases from V and 4 bases from J; junction bases left unmatched: 15. The CDR3 covers 17 residues. This CDR3 is CASRTRRGQGGITEAFF. The CDR3, as DNA: TGTGCCAGTAGGACCCGGAGGGGACAGGGAGGTATCACTGAAGCTTTCTTT.